These T cell receptor beta chains were read from a single sample in a study of T cell responses to AZD1222 COVID-19 vaccine. Profiling relied on immunoSEQ multiplex PCR, and the TCRdb table lists in-frame clones only, not all of them. The sample carries about 170,000 clones, around 90% recorded once. Sequenced material: peripheral blood, taken on day 0 of AZD1222 vaccination. The receptors stem from an adult in good health. CDR3s include the opening cysteine and the closing phenylalanine or tryptophan. D genes are given only for firm matches. Size is stated for part of the rows, as once, few or many counts, or as a class when the clone is expanded.

abundance,v_gene,d_gene,j_gene,CDR3aa,CDR3nt
NA,TRBV11-2,NA,TRBJ2-7,CASSLDSAEQYF,TGTGCCAGCAGCTTAGATTCTGCCGAGCAGTACTTC
NA,TRBV3-1/TRBV3-2,TRBD1,TRBJ2-7,CASSRLGQGPYEQYF,TGTGCCAGCAGCCGCCTGGGACAGGGACCCTACGAGCAGTACTTC
NA,TRBV24-1,NA,TRBJ2-1,CATSSGGSYNEQFF,TGTGCCACCAGTTCCGGGGGTTCCTACAATGAGCAGTTCTTC
NA,TRBV5-1,TRBD1,TRBJ1-2,CASSDRQGVGRYTF,TGCGCCAGCAGTGACCGACAGGGGGTAGGCCGCTACACCTTC
once,TRBV11-2,NA,TRBJ1-4,CASSSPGGTGEKLFF,TGTGCCAGCAGCTCACCAGGAGGGACGGGGGAAAAACTGTTTTTT
NA,TRBV7-9,NA,TRBJ1-1,CASSLTGRGTEAFF,TGTGCCAGCAGCTTAACAGGCCGGGGGACTGAAGCTTTCTTT
NA,TRBV7-8,NA,TRBJ1-4,CASSFVYPGATNEKLFF,TGTGCCAGCAGCTTTGTGTATCCCGGGGCAACTAATGAAAAACTGTTTTTT
NA,TRBV7-9,TRBD1,TRBJ2-3,CASSLGQGRISTDTQYF,TGTGCCAGCAGCTTAGGACAGGGGCGGATTAGCACAGATACGCAGTATTTT
NA,TRBV10-3,TRBD1,TRBJ1-2,CAISATLGTGWNGYTF,TGTGCCATCAGTGCAACCTTAGGGACAGGGTGGAATGGCTACACCTTC
NA,TRBV2,NA,TRBJ1-2,CASRANSGTVNYGYTF,TGTGCCAGCAGAGCTAACTCCGGGACGGTTAACTATGGCTACACCTTC
NA,TRBV18,NA,TRBJ2-5,CASSPGAGETQYF,TGTGCCAGCTCACCCGGTGCCGGAGAGACCCAGTACTTC
NA,TRBV24-1,NA,TRBJ1-1,CATSADGNTEAFF,TGTGCCACCAGTGCGGACGGGAACACTGAAGCTTTCTTT
NA,TRBV18,TRBD1,TRBJ2-6,CASSPGTGGIGANVLTF,TGTGCCAGCTCACCGGGGACAGGGGGAATTGGGGCCAACGTCCTGACTTTC
once,TRBV5-6,NA,TRBJ2-3,CASSLRLEPLTDTQYF,TGTGCCAGCAGCTTGCGGTTGGAGCCCCTCACAGATACGCAGTATTTT
once,TRBV4-1,NA,TRBJ1-6,CASSQDTTVANSPLHF,TGCGCCAGCAGCCAAGACACCACAGTGGCAAATTCACCCCTCCACTTT
NA,TRBV6-2/TRBV6-3,TRBD1,TRBJ1-1,CASSYPPGQGSAFF,TGTGCCAGCAGTTACCCCCCGGGACAGGGATCGGCTTTCTTT
NA,TRBV9,NA,TRBJ2-1,CASSVALAYNEQFF,TGTGCCAGCAGCGTAGCTCTTGCGTACAATGAGCAGTTCTTC
NA,TRBV18,TRBD1,TRBJ1-1,CASSRGQGATEAFF,TGTGCCAGCTCACGTGGACAGGGGGCTACTGAAGCTTTCTTT
NA,TRBV7-2,TRBD1,TRBJ1-1,CASSVDRGSTEAFF,TGTGCCAGCAGCGTCGACAGGGGATCAACTGAAGCTTTCTTT
NA,TRBV4-1,NA,TRBJ1-6,CASSQDQQGNSPLHF,TGCGCCAGCAGCCAAGATCAACAGGGCAATTCACCCCTCCACTTT